The 2 T cell receptor beta chains presented below share a single source sample, sequenced in a study of cytomegalovirus exposure and HLA in healthy donors. TCRdb's copy holds only in-frame clones and misses some; the assay was immunoSEQ multiplex PCR. The table lists about 120,000 clones, less than 90% of them singletons. Specimen: PBMCs. These TCRs come from a man younger than 35 in good health and CMV-seropositive.

The gene calls are TRBV19 and TRBJ1-6; no clear D gene. The CDR3 length is 13 residues. Looked up from germline, CDR1 is LNHDA and CDR2 is SQIVND (reference sequence). Trimming stripped 1 base from V and 8 bases from J, with 6 bases between. The CDR3 loop reads CASSIAPYSPLHF. The CDR3 nucleotides are TGTGCCAGTAGTATAGCCCCATATTCACCCCTCCACTTT.

V usage is TRBV10-3 and J usage is TRBJ1-5, with 7 bases fitting TRBD1. V dropped 6 bases and J dropped 5; count of bases not matched to a gene: 7. This CDR3 has 14 residues. CDR1 and CDR2 (germline): ENHRY, SYGVKD. Here the CDR3 reads CAISPQGTDQPQHF. The CDR3 bases are TGTGCCATCAGCCCACAGGGGACGGATCAGCCCCAGCATTTT.